This T cell receptor beta chain is drawn from a study of molecular identifiers for immune sequencing clone quantification. J gave up 9 bases and V 3 bases, and 6 bases lay outside the gene matches. This CDR3 region has 14 residues. TCRdb processed the PCR reads anew with MiXCR; each CDR3 protein has one entry. This table has around 460,000 distinct CDR3 sequences, 20% to 25% appearing once. A word on this clonotype: Antigen specificity is unknown.

The authors gated naive CD8 T cells as CD8+CD4-CCR7+CD45RA+ for sorting. General study points: Over 98% of effector molecules, but under 1% in naive cells, were held by clones with more than 20 RNA copies. Clone sizes could be underestimated for highly expanded clones when identical TCR molecules share a barcode.

This clonotype was obtained from a human donor in good health. Some libraries in this study had Jurkat cell RNA spiked in. Sequencing was done on a sample of naive CD8+ T cells from blood, with Jurkat cell RNA spiked in. Subset in this sample: FACS-sorted CD8+CD4-CCR7+CD45RA+ naive T cells. This chain connects TRBV12-3 or TRBV12-4 to TRBJ2-1, with 9 nucleotides matching TRBD1. The CDR3 is CASSFGTGSGEQFF. Written as DNA, the CDR3 is TGTGCCAGCAGTTTCGGGACAGGGTCCGGTGAGCAGTTCTTC.